This entry features one TCR beta chain sequence. The junction departs from the called germline gene at one end, perhaps through a read error. The data were taken from a study of tumor and adjacent non-tumor tissue in lung cancer. Three rounds of nested PCR, following a modified ARM-PCR protocol, produced the TCRbeta library. One entry per CDR3 protein results from TCRdb running MiXCR on the multiplex PCR reads. The data show fewer than 120,000 distinct CDR3 sequences, approximately 84% seen once. This sample's RNA came from whole unsorted tissue. The CDR3 contains 13 residues. The source material was lung tumor tissue. This TCR was sampled from a man in his 70s with non-small cell lung cancer. This rearrangement joins TRBV12-3 or TRBV12-4 to TRBJ2-7; D is perhaps TRBD2 (5 bases). The CDR3 loop reads CASSHPDSYEQYF. In DNA form, the CDR3 reads TGTGCCAGCAGTCACCCGGACTCCTACGAGCAGTACTTT.